This T cell receptor beta chain emerged from a study of Ad26.COV2.S vaccination and SARS-CoV-2 variants. Study as a whole: The study gave Ad26.COV2.S intramuscularly, once or twice 56 days apart.

Whole-study findings and limits: It was reported that spike-specific CD8+ and CD4+ T cell responses were substantially broad after vaccination.

Specified treatment: 15 to 20 received Ad26.COV2.S at low or high dose, single or two shots; roughly 5 received placebo; per-sample allocation not given. The study sampled participants on day 63 after the first vaccine or placebo injection. Germline V gives CDR1 SGHRS, CDR2 YFSETQ. After removal of 0 bases from V and 11 bases from J, the junction contained 7 bases not matched to a gene. This CDR3 has 13 residues. This clone was detected once. Its antigen is undetermined. Sequencing used immunoSEQ multiplex PCR; TCRdb keeps in-frame clones, though not all of them. The sample yields a few hundred thousand clones, roughly 88% seen once.

This receptor was obtained from a person between 18 and 59 years old who received the Ad26.COV2.S COVID-19 vaccine or a placebo. The chain is built from TRBV5-1 and TRBJ1-1; 7 bases fit TRBD1. The sample here was peripheral blood, taken in a trial of Ad26.COV2.S vaccine versus placebo. This chain's CDR3 is CASSLAQGDGAFF. In DNA, the CDR3 is TGCGCCAGCAGCTTGGCCCAGGGGGATGGGGCTTTCTTT.